The 9 T cell receptor beta chains in this list originate from one sample, sequenced in a study of T cells after posttransplantation cyclophosphamide. Produced via immunoSEQ multiplex PCR; TCRdb's table is partial and in-frame only. This sample has around 5,000 clones, with roughly 76% found just once. A marrow graft followed busulfan-fludarabine conditioning, with cyclophosphamide on days +3 and +4. Sequenced material: PBMCs, taken after allogeneic stem cell transplant with posttransplant cyclophosphamide. The receptors shown here come from a male patient aged 55 to 69 who received an allogeneic stem cell transplant from an unrelated donor, was CMV-positive, and had no GVHD. Some T cells may originate from the graft donor.

Only a few counts were recorded for this clone. The V and J genes are TRBV28 and TRBJ1-3; the D is unclear. Per germline, CDR1 MDHEN and CDR2 SYDVKM. Trimming took 3 bases from V and 0 from J, leaving 6 bases between them. The CDR3 runs to 14 residues. In nucleotides, the CDR3 is TGTGCCAGCAGTTTTTACGGCTCTGGAAACACCATATATTTT. Translating gives CASSFYGSGNTIYF.

This clone was seen only a few times. The chain has TRBV7-9 and TRBJ2-2, with 8 positions matching TRBD2. Trimming cost V 5 bases and J 4 bases; bases outside gene matches: 3. The CDR3 sequence is 14 residues long. The germline gives CDR1 SEHNR, CDR2 FQNEAQ (reference sequence). Here the CDR3 reads CASSRGGITGELFF. Here the CDR3 DNA reads TGTGCCAGCAGCCGGGGGGGAATCACCGGGGAGCTGTTTTTT.

The table lists this clone with a count of one. This rearrangement joins TRBV19 to TRBJ1-2, with D unresolved. Trimming left V 9 bases short and J 2 bases short, with 13 bases between. The CDR3 extends over 13 amino acids. The germline V gene encodes CDR1 LNHDA and CDR2 SQIVND (reference sequence). This chain's CDR3 is CASSREGNYGYTF. The CDR3 coding sequence is TGTGCCAGCAGCCGGGAGGGCAACTATGGCTACACCTTC.

The chain combines TRBV5-1 with TRBJ2-1; D may be TRBD2 (5 bases). Germline values: CDR1 SGHRS, CDR2 YFSETQ. This CDR3 spans 16 amino acids. Trimming shortened V by 1 base and J by 5 bases, and 16 bases separated the two germline ends. Written as DNA, the CDR3 is TGCGCCAGCAGCTTGTTCGAGCGGAGATACAACAATGAGCAGTTCTTC. Protein sequence: CASSLFERRYNNEQFF.

The rearrangement uses TRBV10-3 and TRBJ2-6, with D maybe TRBD1 (5 bases). The length of the CDR3 is 18 residues. Trimming shortened V by 6 bases and J by 0 bases, and 18 bases separated the two germline ends. Germline lookup yields CDR1 ENHRY and CDR2 SYGVKD. CDR3 nucleotide sequence: TGTGCCATCAGAAGGTTCGATATAGACAGCTCTGGGGCCAACGTCCTGACTTTC. Its translation: CAIRRFDIDSSGANVLTF.

This clone occurred once. The V and J genes are TRBV4-2 and TRBJ1-6, with TRBD1 identical over 9 bases. V shed 2 bases, J shed 9 bases, and the junction held 5 bases outside the gene matches. This CDR3 comprises 15 residues. The germline CDR1 and CDR2 sequences are LGHNA and YNFKEQ. The CDR3 DNA follows: TGTGCCAGCAGCCAACCACAGGGGGCTATTTCACCCCTCCACTTT. This encodes CASSQPQGAISPLHF.

V and J are TRBV7-2 and TRBJ2-7, with TRBD2 matching over 7 bases. Trimming cost V 5 bases and J 2 bases; bases outside gene matches: 6. Germline lookup yields CDR1 SGHTA and CDR2 FQGNSA. The CDR3 totals 14 residues. The CDR3 sequence is CASSKKRGAYEQYF. The DNA for the CDR3 is TGTGCCAGCAGCAAAAAGCGGGGAGCCTACGAGCAGTACTTC.

The rearrangement joins TRBV28 to TRBJ1-5; perhaps TRBD1 as D (5 bases). The CDR3 contains 14 residues. Germline CDR1 is MDHEN and CDR2 is SYDVKM. Deletions cut 4 bases from V and 1 base from J, with 8 bases between. CDR3 sequence reads: CASSSGGSNQPQHF. CDR3 nucleotides: TGTGCCAGCAGTTCGGGGGGGAGCAATCAGCCCCAGCATTTT.

The V and J genes are TRBV18 and TRBJ1-1; no definite D call. Germline CDR1 KGHSH, CDR2 LQKENI. This CDR3 has 13 amino acids. Trimming stripped 4 bases from V and 1 base from J, with 7 bases between. The CDR3 here is CASSRGRNTEAFF. In DNA form, the CDR3 reads TGTGCCAGCTCACGAGGCAGGAACACTGAAGCTTTCTTT.